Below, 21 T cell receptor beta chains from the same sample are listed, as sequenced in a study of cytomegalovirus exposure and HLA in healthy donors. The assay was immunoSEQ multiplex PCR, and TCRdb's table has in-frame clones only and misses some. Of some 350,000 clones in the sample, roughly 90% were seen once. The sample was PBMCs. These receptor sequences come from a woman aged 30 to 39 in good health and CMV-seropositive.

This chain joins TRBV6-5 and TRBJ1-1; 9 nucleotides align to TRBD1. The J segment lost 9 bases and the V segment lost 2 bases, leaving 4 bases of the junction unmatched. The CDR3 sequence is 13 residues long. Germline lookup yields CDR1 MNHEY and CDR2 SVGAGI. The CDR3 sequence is CASSYGGQGKAFF. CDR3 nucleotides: TGTGCCAGCAGTTACGGGGGACAGGGTAAAGCTTTCTTT.

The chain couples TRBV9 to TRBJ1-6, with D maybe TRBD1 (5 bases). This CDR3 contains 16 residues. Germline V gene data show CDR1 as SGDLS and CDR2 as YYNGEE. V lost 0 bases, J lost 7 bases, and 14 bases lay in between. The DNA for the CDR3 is TGTGCCAGCAGCGTAGGGGGGGTTCGGCGGAATTCACCCCTCCACTTT. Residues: CASSVGGVRRNSPLHF.

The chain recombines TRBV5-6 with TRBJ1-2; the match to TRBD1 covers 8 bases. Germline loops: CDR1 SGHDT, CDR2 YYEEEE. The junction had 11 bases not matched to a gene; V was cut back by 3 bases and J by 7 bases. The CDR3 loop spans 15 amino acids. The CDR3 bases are TGTGCCAGCAGCTCATATGGACAGGGAAGGGGTGGCTACACCTTC. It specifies CASSSYGQGRGGYTF.

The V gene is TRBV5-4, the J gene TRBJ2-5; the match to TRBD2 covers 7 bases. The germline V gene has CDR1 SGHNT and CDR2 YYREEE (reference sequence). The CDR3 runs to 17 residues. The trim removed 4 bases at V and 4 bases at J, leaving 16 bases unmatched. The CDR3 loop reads CASSQPREGSGLETQYF. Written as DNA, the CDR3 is TGTGCCAGCAGCCAACCTAGGGAGGGGTCTGGCTTAGAGACCCAGTACTTC.

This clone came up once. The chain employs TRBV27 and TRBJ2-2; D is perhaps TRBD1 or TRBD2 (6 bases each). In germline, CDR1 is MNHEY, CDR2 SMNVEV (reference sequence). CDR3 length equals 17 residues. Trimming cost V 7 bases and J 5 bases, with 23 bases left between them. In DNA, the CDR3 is TGTGCCAGCACACCCAGGAAGGGGGGCCTGAGGACCGGGGAGCTGTTTTTT. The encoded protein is CASTPRKGGLRTGELFF.

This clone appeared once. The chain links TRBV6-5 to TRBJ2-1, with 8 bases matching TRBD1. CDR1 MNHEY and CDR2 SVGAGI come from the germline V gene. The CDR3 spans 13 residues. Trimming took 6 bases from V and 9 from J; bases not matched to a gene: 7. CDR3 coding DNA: TGTGCCAGCAGAACGGACAGGGCCGGTGAGCAGTTCTTC. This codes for CASRTDRAGEQFF.

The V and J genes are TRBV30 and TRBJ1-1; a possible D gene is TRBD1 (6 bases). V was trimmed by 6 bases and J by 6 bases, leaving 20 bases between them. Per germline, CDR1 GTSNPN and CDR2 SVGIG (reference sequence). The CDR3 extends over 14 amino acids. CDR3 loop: CACECSQEGAEAFF. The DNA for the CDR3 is TGTGCCTGTGAGTGTAGTCAGGAGGGGGCTGAAGCTTTCTTT.

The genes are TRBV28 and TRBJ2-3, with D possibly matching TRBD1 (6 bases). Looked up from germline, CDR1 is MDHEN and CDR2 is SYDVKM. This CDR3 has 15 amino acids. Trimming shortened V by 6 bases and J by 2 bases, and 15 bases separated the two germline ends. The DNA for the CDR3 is TGTGCCAGCAGCTGGGCAGACAGGCCCACAGATACGCAGTATTTT. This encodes CASSWADRPTDTQYF.

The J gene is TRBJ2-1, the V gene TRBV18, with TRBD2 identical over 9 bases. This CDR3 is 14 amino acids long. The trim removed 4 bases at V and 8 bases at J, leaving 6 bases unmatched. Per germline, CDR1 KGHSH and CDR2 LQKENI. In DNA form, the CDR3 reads TGTGCCAGCTCACTTTATAGCGGGAGTCATGAGCAGTTCTTC. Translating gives CASSLYSGSHEQFF.

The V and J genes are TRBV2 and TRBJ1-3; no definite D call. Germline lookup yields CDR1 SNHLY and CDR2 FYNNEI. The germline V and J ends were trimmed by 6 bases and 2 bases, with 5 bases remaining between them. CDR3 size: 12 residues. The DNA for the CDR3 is TGTGCCAGCAGCCCCCCTGGAAACACCATATATTTT. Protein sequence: CASSPPGNTIYF.

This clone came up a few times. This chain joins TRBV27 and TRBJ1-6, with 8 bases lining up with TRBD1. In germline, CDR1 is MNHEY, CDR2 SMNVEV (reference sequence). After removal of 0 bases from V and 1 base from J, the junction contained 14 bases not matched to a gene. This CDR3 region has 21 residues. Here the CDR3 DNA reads TGTGCCAGCAGTTTATCGATGCGGGCAGGGGGCCTGGAGTCCTATAATTCACCCCTCCACTTT. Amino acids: CASSLSMRAGGLESYNSPLHF.

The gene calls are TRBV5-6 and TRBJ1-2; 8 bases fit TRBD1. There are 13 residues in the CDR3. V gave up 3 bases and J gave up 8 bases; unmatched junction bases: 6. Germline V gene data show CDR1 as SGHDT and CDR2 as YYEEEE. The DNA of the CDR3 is TGTGCCAGCAGCTCGGACAGGGCCCCCGGCTACACCTTC. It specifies CASSSDRAPGYTF.

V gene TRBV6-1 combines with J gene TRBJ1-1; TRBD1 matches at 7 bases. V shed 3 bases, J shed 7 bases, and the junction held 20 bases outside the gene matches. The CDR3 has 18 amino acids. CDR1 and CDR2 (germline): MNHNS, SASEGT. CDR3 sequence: CASSDVFADRVKYYEAFF. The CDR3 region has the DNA TGTGCCAGCAGTGACGTTTTTGCTGACAGGGTGAAATACTATGAAGCTTTCTTT.

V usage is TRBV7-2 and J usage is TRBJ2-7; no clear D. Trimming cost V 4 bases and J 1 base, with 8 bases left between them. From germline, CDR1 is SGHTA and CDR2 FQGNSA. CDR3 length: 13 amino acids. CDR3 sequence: CASSSQVSYEQYF. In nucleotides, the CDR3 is TGTGCCAGCAGCTCTCAGGTTTCCTACGAGCAGTACTTC. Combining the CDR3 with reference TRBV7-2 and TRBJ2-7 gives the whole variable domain GAGVSQSPSNKVTEKGKDVELRCDPISGHTALYWYRQSLGQGLEFLIYFQGNSAPDKSGLPSDRFSAERTGGSVSTLTIQRTQQEDSAVYLCASSSQVSYEQYFGPGTRLTVT.

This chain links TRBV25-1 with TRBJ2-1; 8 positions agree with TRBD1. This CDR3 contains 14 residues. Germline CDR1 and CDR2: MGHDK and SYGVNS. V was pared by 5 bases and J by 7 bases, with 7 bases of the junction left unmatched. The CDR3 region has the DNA TGTGCCAGCAGTCCGCCGACAGGGGCGAATGAGCAGTTCTTC. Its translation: CASSPPTGANEQFF.

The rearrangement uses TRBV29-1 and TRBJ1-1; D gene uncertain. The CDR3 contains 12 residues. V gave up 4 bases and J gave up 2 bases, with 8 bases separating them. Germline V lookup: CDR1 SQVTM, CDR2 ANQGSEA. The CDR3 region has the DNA TGCAGCGTTGGAACGTTTAACACTGAAGCTTTCTTT. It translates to CSVGTFNTEAFF.

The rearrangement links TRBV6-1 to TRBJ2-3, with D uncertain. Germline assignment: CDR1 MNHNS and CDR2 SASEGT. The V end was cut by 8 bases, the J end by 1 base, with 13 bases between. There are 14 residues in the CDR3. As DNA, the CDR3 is TGTGCCAGCTGCCGGTCGATCGGCACAGATACGCAGTATTTT. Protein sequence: CASCRSIGTDTQYF.

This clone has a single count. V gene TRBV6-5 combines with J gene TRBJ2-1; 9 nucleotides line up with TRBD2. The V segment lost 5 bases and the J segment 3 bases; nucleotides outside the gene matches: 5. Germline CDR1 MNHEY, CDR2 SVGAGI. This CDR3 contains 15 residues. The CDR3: CASSQTSGSYNEQFF. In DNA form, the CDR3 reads TGTGCCAGCAGTCAGACTAGCGGAAGCTACAATGAGCAGTTCTTC.

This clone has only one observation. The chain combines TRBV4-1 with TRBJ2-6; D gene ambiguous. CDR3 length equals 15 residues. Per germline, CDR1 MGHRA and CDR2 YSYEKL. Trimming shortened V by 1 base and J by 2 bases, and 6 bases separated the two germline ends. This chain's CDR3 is CASSQAPAGANVLTF. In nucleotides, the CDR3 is TGCGCCAGCAGCCAAGCCCCTGCTGGGGCCAACGTCCTGACTTTC.

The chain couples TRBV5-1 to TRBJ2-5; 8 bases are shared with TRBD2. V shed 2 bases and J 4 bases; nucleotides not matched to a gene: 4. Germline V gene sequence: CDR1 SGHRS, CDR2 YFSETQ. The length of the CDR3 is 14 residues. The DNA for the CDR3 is TGCGCCAGCAGCTTCAGCGGGAGTGGAGAGACCCAGTACTTC. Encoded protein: CASSFSGSGETQYF.

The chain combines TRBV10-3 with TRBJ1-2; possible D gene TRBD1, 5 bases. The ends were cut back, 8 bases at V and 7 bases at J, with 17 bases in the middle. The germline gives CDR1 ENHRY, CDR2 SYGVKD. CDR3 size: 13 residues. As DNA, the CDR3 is TGTGCCATCGGGGGGAACCGTCCAGGTGGCTACACCTTC. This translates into CAIGGNRPGGYTF.